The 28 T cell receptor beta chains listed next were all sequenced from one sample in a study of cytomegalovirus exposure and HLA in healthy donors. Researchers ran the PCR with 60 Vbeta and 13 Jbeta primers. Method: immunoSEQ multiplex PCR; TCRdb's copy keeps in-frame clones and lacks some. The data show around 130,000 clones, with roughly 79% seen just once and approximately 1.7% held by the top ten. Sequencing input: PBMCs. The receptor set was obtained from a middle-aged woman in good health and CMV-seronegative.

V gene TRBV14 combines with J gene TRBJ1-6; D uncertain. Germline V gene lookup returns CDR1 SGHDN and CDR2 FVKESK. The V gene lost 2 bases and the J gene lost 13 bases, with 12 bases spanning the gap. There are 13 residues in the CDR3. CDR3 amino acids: CASSQMEIPPLHF. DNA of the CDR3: TGTGCCAGCAGCCAAATGGAGATCCCCCCCCTCCACTTT.

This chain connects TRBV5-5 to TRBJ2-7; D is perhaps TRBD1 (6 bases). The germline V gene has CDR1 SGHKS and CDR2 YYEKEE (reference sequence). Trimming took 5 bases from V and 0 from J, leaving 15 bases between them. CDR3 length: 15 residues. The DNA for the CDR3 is TGTGCCAGCAGTGAGCACAGGGATCCCTCCTACGAGCAGTACTTC. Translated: CASSEHRDPSYEQYF.

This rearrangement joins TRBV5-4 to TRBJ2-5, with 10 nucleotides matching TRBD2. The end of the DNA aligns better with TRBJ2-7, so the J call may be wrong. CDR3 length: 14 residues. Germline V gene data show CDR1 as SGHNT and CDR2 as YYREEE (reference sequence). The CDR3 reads CASSFSGGAGEQYF. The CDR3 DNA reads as TGTGCCAGCAGCTTCAGCGGGGGGGCGGGCGAGCAGTACTTC.

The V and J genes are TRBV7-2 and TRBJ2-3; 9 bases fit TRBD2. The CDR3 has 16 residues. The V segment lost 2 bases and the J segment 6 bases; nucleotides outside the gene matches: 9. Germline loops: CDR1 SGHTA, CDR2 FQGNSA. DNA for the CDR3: TGTGCCAGCAGCTTATTGGCTAGCGGGGTCTGGGATACGCAGTATTTT. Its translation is CASSLLASGVWDTQYF.

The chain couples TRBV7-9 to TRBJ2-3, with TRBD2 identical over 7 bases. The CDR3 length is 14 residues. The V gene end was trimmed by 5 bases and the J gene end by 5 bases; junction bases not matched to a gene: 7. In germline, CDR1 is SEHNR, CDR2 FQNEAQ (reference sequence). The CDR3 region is CASSPGGSIDTQYF. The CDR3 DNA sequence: TGTGCCAGCAGCCCCGGGGGGTCGATAGATACGCAGTATTTT.

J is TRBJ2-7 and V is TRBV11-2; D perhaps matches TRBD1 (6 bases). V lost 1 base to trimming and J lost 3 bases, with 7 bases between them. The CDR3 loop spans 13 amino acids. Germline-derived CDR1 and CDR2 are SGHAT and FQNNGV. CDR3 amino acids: CASSLGTVYEQYF. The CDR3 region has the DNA TGTGCCAGCAGCTTAGGGACAGTCTACGAGCAGTACTTC.

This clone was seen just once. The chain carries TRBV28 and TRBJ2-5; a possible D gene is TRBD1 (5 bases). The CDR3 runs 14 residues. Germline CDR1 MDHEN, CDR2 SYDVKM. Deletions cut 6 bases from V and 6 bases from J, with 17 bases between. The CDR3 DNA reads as TGTGCCAGCAGGCTCCCGCGTGGGGCCCAGACCCAGTACTTC. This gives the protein CASRLPRGAQTQYF.

This chain's CDR3 is CASSARSPLHF. Written as DNA, the CDR3 is TGTGCCAGCAGTGCCCGGTCACCCCTCCACTTT. J is TRBJ1-6 and V is TRBV27; D is unclear. V was pared by 5 bases and J by 10 bases, with 6 bases between. This CDR3 contains 11 residues. CDR1 and CDR2 (germline): MNHEY, SMNVEV (reference sequence).

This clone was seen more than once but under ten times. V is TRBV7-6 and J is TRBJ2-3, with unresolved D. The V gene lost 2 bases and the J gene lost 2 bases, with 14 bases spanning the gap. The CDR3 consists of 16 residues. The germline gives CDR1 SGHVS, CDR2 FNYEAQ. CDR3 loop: CASSLTAGSPTDTQYF. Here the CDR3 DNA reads TGTGCCAGCAGCTTAACTGCCGGGTCCCCCACAGATACGCAGTATTTT.

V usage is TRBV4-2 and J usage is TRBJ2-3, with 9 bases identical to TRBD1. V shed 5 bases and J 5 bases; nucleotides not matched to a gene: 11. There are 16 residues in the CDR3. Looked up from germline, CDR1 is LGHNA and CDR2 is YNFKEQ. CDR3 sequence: CASSSRDRASGDTQYF. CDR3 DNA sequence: TGTGCCAGCAGCTCCCGGGACAGGGCCTCTGGAGATACGCAGTATTTT.

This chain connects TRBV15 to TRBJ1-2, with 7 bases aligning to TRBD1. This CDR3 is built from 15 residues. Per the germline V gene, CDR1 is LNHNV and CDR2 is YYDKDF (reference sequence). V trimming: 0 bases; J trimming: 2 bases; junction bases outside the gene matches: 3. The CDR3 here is CATSRDRGQNYGYTF. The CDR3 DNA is TGTGCCACCAGCAGAGATAGGGGACAGAACTATGGCTACACCTTC.

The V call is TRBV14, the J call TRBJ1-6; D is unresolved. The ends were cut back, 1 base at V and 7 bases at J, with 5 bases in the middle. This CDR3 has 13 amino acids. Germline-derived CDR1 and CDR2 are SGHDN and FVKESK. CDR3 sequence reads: CASSQAQNSPLHF. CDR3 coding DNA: TGTGCCAGCAGCCAAGCCCAGAATTCACCCCTCCACTTT.

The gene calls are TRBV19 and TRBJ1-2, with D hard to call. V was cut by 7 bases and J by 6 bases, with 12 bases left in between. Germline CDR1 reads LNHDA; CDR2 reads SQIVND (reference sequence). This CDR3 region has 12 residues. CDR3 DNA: TGTGCCAGTAATTTGGAGGGCGATGGCTACACCTTC. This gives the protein CASNLEGDGYTF.

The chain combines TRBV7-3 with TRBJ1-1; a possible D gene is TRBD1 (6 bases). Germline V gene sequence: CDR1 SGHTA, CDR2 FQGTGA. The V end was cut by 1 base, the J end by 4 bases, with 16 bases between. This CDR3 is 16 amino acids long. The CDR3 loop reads CASSLNFEGEGTEAFF. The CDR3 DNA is TGTGCCAGCAGCTTAAACTTTGAGGGGGAGGGCACTGAAGCTTTCTTT.

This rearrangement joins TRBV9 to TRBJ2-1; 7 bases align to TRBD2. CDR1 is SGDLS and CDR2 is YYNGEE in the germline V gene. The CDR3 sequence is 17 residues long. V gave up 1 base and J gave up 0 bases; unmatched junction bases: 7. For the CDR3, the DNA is TGTGCCAGCAGCGTACGAGTTAGCGGGCTCTCCTACAATGAGCAGTTCTTC. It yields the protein CASSVRVSGLSYNEQFF. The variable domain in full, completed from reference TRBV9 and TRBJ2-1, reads DSGVTQTPKHLITATGQRVTLRCSPRSGDLSVYWYQQSLDQGLQFLIQYYNGEERAKGNILERFSAQQFPDLHSELNLSSLELGDSALYFCASSVRVSGLSYNEQFFGPGTRLTVL.

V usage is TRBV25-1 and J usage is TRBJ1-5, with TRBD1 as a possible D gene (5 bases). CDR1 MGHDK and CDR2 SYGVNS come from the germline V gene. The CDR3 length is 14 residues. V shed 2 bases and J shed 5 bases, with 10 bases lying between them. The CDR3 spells CASSETGDHQPQHF. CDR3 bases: TGTGCCAGCAGTGAAACGGGGGATCATCAGCCCCAGCATTTT.

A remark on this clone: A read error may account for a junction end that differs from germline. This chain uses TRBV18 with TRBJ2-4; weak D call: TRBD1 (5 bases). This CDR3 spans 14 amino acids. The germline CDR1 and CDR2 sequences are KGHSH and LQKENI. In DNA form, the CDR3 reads TGTGCCAGCTCCAAAGCCAGGGAAGGGAACAGTCAGTACTTC. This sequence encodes CASSKAREGNSQYF. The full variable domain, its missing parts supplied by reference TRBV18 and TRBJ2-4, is NAGVMQNPRHLVRRRGQEARLRCSPMKGHSHVYWYRQLPEEGLKFMVYLQKENIIDESGMPKERFSAEFPKEGPSILRIQQVVRGDSAAYFCASSKAREGNSQYFGAGTRLSVL.

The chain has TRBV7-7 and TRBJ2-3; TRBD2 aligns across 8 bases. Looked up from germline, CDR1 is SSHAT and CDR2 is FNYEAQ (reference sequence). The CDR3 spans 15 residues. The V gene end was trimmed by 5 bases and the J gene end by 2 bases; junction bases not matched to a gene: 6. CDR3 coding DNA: TGTGCCAGCAGCCCAGGACTAGCCCTCACAGATACGCAGTATTTT. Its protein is CASSPGLALTDTQYF.

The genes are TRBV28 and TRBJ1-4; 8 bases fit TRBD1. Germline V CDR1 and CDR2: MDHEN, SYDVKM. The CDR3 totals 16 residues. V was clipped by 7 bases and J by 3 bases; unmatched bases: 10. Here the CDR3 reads CASIAGGWEANEKLFF. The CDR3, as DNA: TGTGCCAGCATTGCAGGGGGCTGGGAAGCTAATGAAAAACTGTTTTTT.

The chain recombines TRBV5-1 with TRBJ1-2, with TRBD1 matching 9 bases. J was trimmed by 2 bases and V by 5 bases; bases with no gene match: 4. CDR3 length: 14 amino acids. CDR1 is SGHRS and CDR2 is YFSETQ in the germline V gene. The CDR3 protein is CASRPDRGNYGYTF. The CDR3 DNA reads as TGCGCCAGCAGGCCGGACAGGGGCAACTATGGCTACACCTTC.

The CDR3 bases are TGTGCCAGCAGCTTAGGGTTTGAGAACCGCTACACCTTC. Translated: CASSLGFENRYTF. The J gene is TRBJ1-2, the V gene TRBV7-9; unclear D gene. This CDR3 has 13 residues. Between the trimmed V and J ends, which lost 1 base and 9 bases, there was a span of 12 bases. CDR1 and CDR2 from the germline V gene are SEHNR and FQNEAQ (reference sequence).

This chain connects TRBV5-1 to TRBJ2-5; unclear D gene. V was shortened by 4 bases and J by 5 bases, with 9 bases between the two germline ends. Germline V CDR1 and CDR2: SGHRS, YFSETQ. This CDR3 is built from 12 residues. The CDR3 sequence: CASSQERETQYF. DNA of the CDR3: TGCGCCAGCAGCCAGGAAAGGGAGACCCAGTACTTC. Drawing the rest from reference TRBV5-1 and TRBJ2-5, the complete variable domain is KAGVTQTPRYLIKTRGQQVTLSCSPISGHRSVSWYQQTPGQGLQFLFEYFSETQRNKGNFPGRFSGRQFSNSRSEMNVSTLELGDSALYLCASSQERETQYFGPGTRLLVL.

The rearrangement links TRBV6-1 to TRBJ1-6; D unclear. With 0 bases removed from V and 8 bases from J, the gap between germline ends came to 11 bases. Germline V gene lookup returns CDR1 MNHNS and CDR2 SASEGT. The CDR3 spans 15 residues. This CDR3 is CASSEAGGLYSPLHF. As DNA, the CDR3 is TGTGCCAGCAGTGAAGCGGGAGGGTTGTATTCACCCCTCCACTTT.

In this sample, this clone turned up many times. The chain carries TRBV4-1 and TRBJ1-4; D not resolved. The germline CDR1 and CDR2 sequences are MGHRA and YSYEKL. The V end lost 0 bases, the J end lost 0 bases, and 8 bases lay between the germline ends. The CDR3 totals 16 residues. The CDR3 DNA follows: TGCGCCAGCAGCCAAGATTGGAGGGCAACTAATGAAAAACTGTTTTTT. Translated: CASSQDWRATNEKLFF.

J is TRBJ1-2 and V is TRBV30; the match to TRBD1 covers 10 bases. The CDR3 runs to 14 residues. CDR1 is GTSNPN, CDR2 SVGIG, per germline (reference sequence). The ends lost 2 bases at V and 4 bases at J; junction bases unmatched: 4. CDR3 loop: CAWSPGQGIYGYTF. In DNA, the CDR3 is TGTGCCTGGAGTCCGGGACAGGGGATCTATGGCTACACCTTC.

DNA of the CDR3: TGTGCCAGCAGTTCCGACAGCAATGAGCAGTTCTTC. Translation: CASSSDSNEQFF. The chain is built from TRBV27 and TRBJ2-1, with D perhaps TRBD1 (5 bases). The CDR3 length is 12 residues. Germline V gene data show CDR1 as MNHEY and CDR2 as SMNVEV (reference sequence). V lost 4 bases and J 6 bases, leaving 7 bases between the germline ends.

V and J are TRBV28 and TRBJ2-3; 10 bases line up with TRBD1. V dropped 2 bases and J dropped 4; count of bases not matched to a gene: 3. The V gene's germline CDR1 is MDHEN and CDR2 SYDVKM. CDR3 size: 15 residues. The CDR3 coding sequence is TGTGCCAGCAGTTTAGTGACAGGGGGCTCAGATACGCAGTATTTT. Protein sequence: CASSLVTGGSDTQYF.

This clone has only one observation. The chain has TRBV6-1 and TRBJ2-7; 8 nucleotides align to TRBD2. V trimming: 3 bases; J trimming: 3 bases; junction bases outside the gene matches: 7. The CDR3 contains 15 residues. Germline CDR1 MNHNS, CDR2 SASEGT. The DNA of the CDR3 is TGTGCCAGCAGTGAGTCTATCCTAGCGGGCTACGAGCAGTACTTC. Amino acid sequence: CASSESILAGYEQYF.